The clone carrying this T cell receptor beta chain has just one count. Its antigen is not identified. At one boundary the junction diverges from the germline segment, which might be a read error. CDR3 length equals 14 residues. Germline values: CDR1 GTSNPN, CDR2 SVGIG (reference sequence). Data came from immunoSEQ multiplex PCR; TCRdb stores just in-frame clones and leaves some out. This sample has a few million clones; around nine tenths occur once, and the top ten carry roughly 0.15%. The sample comes from a study of shared clonotypes between healthy human individuals. In the study overall: CD4 naive and memory got three plates each, CD8 naive two, CD8 memory one. Study-level points and caveats: Naive subsets, compared against memory subsets, generally had larger estimated richness values. The four-donor shared clonotypes exceeded non-shared clonotypes in generation probability, with non-shared ones scoring lower.

Negatively enriched CD4+ T cells were divided by CD45RA into naive and memory. The sequenced sample consisted of naive CD4+ T cells sorted from blood. Subset given: CD45RA+ positively selected. The receptor comes from a man aged 18 to 29 in good health. The chain links TRBV30 to TRBJ1-2; D is unresolved. DNA for the CDR3: TGTGCCTGGAGTAGAAGGGCCCCTAACCATGGCTACACCTTC. The encoded protein is CAWSRRAPNHGYTF.